Following are 18 T cell receptor beta chains from one sample sequenced in a study of spatial heterogeneity in lung cancer. MiXCR was run by TCRdb on the 5' RACE reads, yielding one entry per CDR3 protein. The sample includes approximately 110,000 distinct CDR3 sequences, roughly 10% seen only once; the top ten take roughly 26%. The time point denotes: blood at routine non-recurrence follow-up after resection. Specimen: PBMCs, collected at follow-up. These TCRs come from a female donor with early-stage non-small cell lung cancer.

The chain combines TRBV3-1 with TRBJ2-7; 7 bases fit TRBD2. Losses at the gene ends were 4 bases for V and 7 bases for J; bases not matched to a gene: 7. The CDR3 extends over 13 amino acids. Per germline, CDR1 LGHDT and CDR2 YNNKEL (reference sequence). CDR3 loop: CASSPNAGVEQYV. The CDR3 nucleotides are TGTGCCAGCAGCCCAAACGCGGGAGTTGAGCAGTACGTC.

This clonotype was observed a handful of times. The chain couples TRBV10-3 to TRBJ1-5; D perhaps matches TRBD1 (5 bases). V was shortened by 3 bases and J by 7 bases, with 13 bases between the two germline ends. In germline, CDR1 is ENHRY, CDR2 SYGVKD. CDR3 length: 14 residues. CDR3 nucleotide sequence: TGTGCCATCAGTGACCCAGGGTCGGCGCAGCCCCAGCATTTT. It translates to CAISDPGSAQPQHF.

In its sample, this clonotype was seen a few times. The chain joins TRBV12-3 or TRBV12-4 to TRBJ1-1; 11 nucleotides match TRBD1. The V and J ends lost 6 bases and 6 bases, in that order; junction bases with no gene match: 12. The CDR3 is made up of 16 amino acids. The CDR3 spells CASRPQGQGAFAEAFF. CDR3 DNA: TGTGCCAGCAGGCCCCAAGGACAGGGGGCGTTTGCTGAAGCTTTCTTT.

This clonotype was picked up one time. This chain joins TRBV24-1 and TRBJ2-1, with D perhaps TRBD2 (6 bases). V gave up 7 bases and J gave up 5 bases, with 11 bases separating them. CDR3 length: 13 residues. Looked up from germline, CDR1 is KGHDR and CDR2 is SFDVKD. The CDR3: CATRGAGDNEQFF. The CDR3 coding sequence is TGTGCCACCAGGGGAGCGGGTGACAATGAGCAGTTCTTC.

J is TRBJ2-4 and V is TRBV5-1; 7 positions match TRBD2. Germline assignment: CDR1 SGHRS and CDR2 YFSETQ. The CDR3 runs to 17 residues. With 2 bases clipped from V and 3 bases from J, the junction kept 11 bases outside the gene matches. The CDR3 reads CASSFSAASGVKNIQYF. In DNA, the CDR3 is TGCGCCAGCAGCTTCTCCGCCGCCAGCGGGGTCAAAAACATTCAGTACTTC.

This rearrangement joins TRBV24-1 to TRBJ1-2; D ambiguous. CDR1 and CDR2 (germline): KGHDR, SFDVKD. There are 12 residues in the CDR3. Trimming took 1 base from V and 8 from J, leaving 7 bases between them. CDR3 region: CATSDLPGGYTF. For the CDR3, the DNA is TGTGCCACCAGTGATTTACCAGGCGGCTACACCTTC.

This clonotype was found once. V usage is TRBV11-2 and J usage is TRBJ1-3; perhaps TRBD1 as D (6 bases). The CDR3 spans 15 residues. Germline V gene data show CDR1 as SGHAT and CDR2 as FQNNGV. V was cut by 5 bases and J by 0 bases, with 11 bases left in between. Here the CDR3 DNA reads TGTGCCAGCAGCCCCGACAGGAACTCTGGAAACACCATATATTTT. This gives the protein CASSPDRNSGNTIYF.

This clonotype has more than one count but fewer than ten. The chain couples TRBV7-2 to TRBJ1-5; D is uncertain. This CDR3 is built from 13 residues. Trimming removed 3 bases at V and 8 bases at J, with 11 bases between. Germline CDR1 reads SGHTA; CDR2 reads FQGNSA. CDR3 sequence reads: CASSFSGEKPQHF. The CDR3 coding sequence is TGTGCCAGCAGCTTTTCGGGAGAAAAGCCCCAGCATTTT. The full variable domain, with the rest looked up from reference TRBV7-2 and TRBJ1-5, is GAGVSQSPSNKVTEKGKDVELRCDPISGHTALYWYRQSLGQGLEFLIYFQGNSAPDKSGLPSDRFSAERTGGSVSTLTIQRTQQEDSAVYLCASSFSGEKPQHFGDGTRLSIL.

This clonotype has more than one count but fewer than ten. The V gene is TRBV24-1, the J gene TRBJ1-2; maybe TRBD1 (6 bases). Germline CDR1 and CDR2: KGHDR and SFDVKD. The germline V and J ends were trimmed by 3 bases and 6 bases, with 13 bases remaining between them. The CDR3 totals 14 residues. CDR3 in DNA: TGTGCCACCAGTGATCTGAGGACAGCTCATGGCTACACCTTC. Its translation is CATSDLRTAHGYTF.

V usage is TRBV6-5 and J usage is TRBJ1-4; D may be TRBD1 (6 bases). Germline loops: CDR1 MNHEY, CDR2 SVGAGI. This CDR3 spans 12 amino acids. Trimming took off 2 bases at V and 12 bases at J, with 10 bases between the two ends. CDR3 coding DNA: TGTGCCAGCAGTTACGGTGCAGGGGAACTGTTTTTT. Residues: CASSYGAGELFF.

This clonotype was observed at least ten times. This sequence joins TRBV3-2 and TRBJ2-1; TRBD2 is the table's D call and was not checked against the DNA. TRBV3-2 is annotated as a pseudogene. The CDR3 sequence is 19 residues long. The CDR3 DNA sequence: TGTGCCAGCAGCCAAGGAGGAGCGGGAGGGCTCTTCTCCTACAATGAGCAGTTCTTC. It is translated as CASSQGGAGGLFSYNEQFF.

The chain employs TRBV6-5 and TRBJ2-7; D is unclear. From germline, CDR1 is MNHEY and CDR2 SVGAGI. The length of the CDR3 is 14 residues. Trimming took off 4 bases at V and 3 bases at J, with 13 bases between the two ends. The CDR3 DNA sequence: TGTGCCAGCAGTTTACCCGGACCAAGCTACGAGCAGTACTTC. Its protein is CASSLPGPSYEQYF.

At least ten counts were recorded for this clonotype. The chain carries TRBV5-1 and TRBJ1-2, with D unclear. V was trimmed by 0 bases and J by 0 bases, leaving 9 bases between them. The CDR3 contains 15 residues. Germline V gene sequence: CDR1 SGHRS, CDR2 YFSETQ. CDR3 region: CASSLEYRANYGYTF. The CDR3 nucleotides read TGCGCCAGCAGCTTGGAATATAGGGCTAACTATGGCTACACCTTC. Full variable domain (outside the CDR3, taken from reference TRBV5-1 and TRBJ1-2): KAGVTQTPRYLIKTRGQQVTLSCSPISGHRSVSWYQQTPGQGLQFLFEYFSETQRNKGNFPGRFSGRQFSNSRSEMNVSTLELGDSALYLCASSLEYRANYGYTFGSGTRLTVV.

This clonotype was seen ten or more times. The rearrangement joins TRBV12-3 or TRBV12-4 to TRBJ1-1, with D tentatively TRBD1 (5 bases). The V end was cut by 10 bases, the J end by 3 bases, with 21 bases between. The CDR3 spans 15 residues. This CDR3 is CATTLNRPLHTEAFF. CDR3 DNA sequence: TGTGCCACCACCCTAAACAGGCCCCTTCACACTGAAGCTTTCTTT.

This clonotype was seen more than once but under ten times. The CDR3 DNA sequence: TGTGCCAGCAGTTTAGTCTCCTTCCTCCGGACAGGGTCCTCCGGGGAGCTGTTTTTT. This sequence encodes CASSLVSFLRTGSSGELFF. The chain recombines TRBV12-3 or TRBV12-4 with TRBJ2-2; TRBD1 matches 8 bases. The CDR3 is 19 residues long. With V trimmed by 1 base and J by 6 bases, 16 bases remained unmatched.

The rearrangement uses TRBV19 and TRBJ1-2; D remains unclear. The CDR3 is 17 amino acids. The germline V and J ends were trimmed by 6 bases and 3 bases, with 23 bases remaining between them. Germline V gene lookup returns CDR1 LNHDA and CDR2 SQIVND (reference sequence). The CDR3 region has the DNA TGTGCCAGTAGCGCCCAAACCGGGGTAGAGTCGGACTATGGCTACACCTTC. This gives the protein CASSAQTGVESDYGYTF.

This clonotype was counted between two and nine times. One junction end does not reproduce the germline sequence, and a read error may be involved. The CDR3 DNA reads TGTGTCTGGAGTGTCGTTTCCCCGGCAGGAGGCCGCCTATTAGCCAAAAACATTCAGTACTTC. This gives the protein CVWSVVSPAGGRLLAKNIQYF. The chain recombines TRBV30 with TRBJ2-4, with D possibly matching TRBD2 (5 bases). The CDR3 contains 21 residues. In germline, CDR1 is GTSNPN, CDR2 SVGIG (reference sequence).

CDR3 residues: CSVGKQANTEAFF. The CDR3 bases are TGCAGCGTTGGGAAACAAGCGAACACTGAAGCTTTCTTT. The gene calls are TRBV29-1 and TRBJ1-1; D ambiguous. Germline assignment: CDR1 SQVTM and CDR2 ANQGSEA. Trimming removed 4 bases at V and 1 base at J, with 10 bases between. The CDR3 extends over 13 amino acids.